Sequencing of this T cell receptor beta chain was carried out in a study of blood T cell repertoires in COVID-19. Study summary: Both acute and convalescent COVID-19 samples were obtained from the United States, Italy and Spain.

This CDR3 is 13 amino acids long. Germline CDR1 reads SNHLY; CDR2 reads FYNNEI. The V end lost 5 bases, the J end lost 5 bases, and 10 bases lay between the germline ends. TCRdb's copy holds only in-frame clones and misses some; the assay was immunoSEQ multiplex PCR. The sample lists about 470,000 clones; about 90% were seen once. Recruits, aged about 18 to 95 years, lived in 20 to 30 US areas. Assignments of participants to cohorts depended upon their own reported clinical history. Either two negative PCRs, clearance, or symptom resolution qualified Cohort 3 donors as recovered. The sample consisted of PBMCs or T cells enriched from blood (not recorded which). This chain connects TRBV2 to TRBJ2-1; D might be TRBD1 (6 bases). This sequence was found in a young woman who had recovered from COVID-19. In DNA form, the CDR3 reads TGTGCCAGCAGTTTAAACAGGGACAATGAGCAGTTCTTC. It codes for CASSLNRDNEQFF.